Below are 28 T cell receptor beta chains sequenced from a single sample in a study of cytomegalovirus exposure and HLA in healthy donors. Researchers ran the PCR with 60 Vbeta and 13 Jbeta primers. This table comes from immunoSEQ multiplex PCR, and its TCRdb copy is limited to in-frame clones, with some not included. The table includes approximately 260,000 clones, about 83% detected once. The specimen was PBMCs. Receptors originate from a woman aged 35 to 49 in good health and CMV-seropositive.

The CDR3 region has the DNA TGTGCCAGCTGGTCCCTCTCAGGTCCTAACTATGGCTACACCTTC. The encoded protein is CASWSLSGPNYGYTF. The chain is built from TRBV6-5 and TRBJ1-2, with D hard to call. CDR1 and CDR2 from the germline V gene are MNHEY and SVGAGI. CDR3 length: 15 residues. V gave up 8 bases and J gave up 0 bases, with 16 bases separating them.

This chain links TRBV7-9 with TRBJ1-1; TRBD1 matches at 7 bases. CDR3 length: 15 residues. The germline CDR1 and CDR2 sequences are SEHNR and FQNEAQ (reference sequence). J gave up 5 bases and V 5 bases, and 11 bases lay outside the gene matches. The DNA for the CDR3 is TGTGCCAGCAGCCCCTTCCGACAGGGTTTGACTGAAGCTTTCTTT. This sequence encodes CASSPFRQGLTEAFF.

This rearrangement joins TRBV5-6 to TRBJ2-3; 10 bases are a match to TRBD2. This CDR3 is built from 18 residues. With 4 bases clipped from V and 6 bases from J, the junction kept 17 bases outside the gene matches. Germline V gene sequence: CDR1 SGHDT, CDR2 YYEEEE. Here the CDR3 reads CASSQHRRLAGRRDTQYF. The DNA of the CDR3 is TGTGCCAGCAGCCAGCATAGACGACTAGCGGGTCGGCGGGATACGCAGTATTTT.

V gene TRBV7-2 combines with J gene TRBJ2-7; a possible D gene is TRBD2 (6 bases). The V gene lost 5 bases and the J gene lost 2 bases, with 16 bases spanning the gap. Per germline, CDR1 SGHTA and CDR2 FQGNSA. The CDR3 extends over 15 amino acids. The CDR3, as DNA: TGTGCCAGCAGCCCCCACCGGGACTCCCCCTACGAGCAGTACTTC. This gives the protein CASSPHRDSPYEQYF.

The CDR3 sequence: CASSNRQGTGELFF. CDR3 coding DNA: TGTGCCAGCAGCAATCGACAGGGGACCGGGGAGCTGTTTTTT. The chain recombines TRBV7-2 with TRBJ2-2; 8 bases agree with TRBD1. Germline CDR1 reads SGHTA; CDR2 reads FQGNSA. V shed 5 bases and J 5 bases; nucleotides not matched to a gene: 4. The length of the CDR3 is 14 residues.

The rearrangement uses TRBV9 and TRBJ2-5, with 13 bases matching TRBD2. The CDR3 covers 16 residues. Germline V gene data show CDR1 as SGDLS and CDR2 as YYNGEE. With 4 bases clipped from V and 5 bases from J, the junction kept 8 bases outside the gene matches. The CDR3 is CASSTRGLAGVETQYF. The CDR3 nucleotides are TGTGCCAGCAGCACCCGAGGACTAGCGGGAGTTGAGACCCAGTACTTC.

The rearrangement links TRBV30 to TRBJ1-1; D is unresolved. V dropped 2 bases and J dropped 1 base, with 5 bases sitting between them. CDR1 and CDR2 (germline): GTSNPN, SVGIG (reference sequence). The length of the CDR3 is 12 residues. The DNA for the CDR3 is TGTGCCTGGAGTCACACGAACACTGAAGCTTTCTTT. It is translated as CAWSHTNTEAFF. The complete variable domain, with remaining parts taken from reference TRBV30 and TRBJ1-1, reads SQTIHQWPATLVQPVGSPLSLECTVEGTSNPNLYWYRQAAGRGLQLLFYSVGIGQISSEVPQNLSASRPQDRQFILSSKKLLLSDSGFYLCAWSHTNTEAFFGQGTRLTVV.

This chain joins TRBV19 and TRBJ2-7, with TRBD1 identical over 11 bases. CDR3 length: 18 residues. In germline, CDR1 is LNHDA, CDR2 SQIVND (reference sequence). V was clipped by 1 base and J by 4 bases; unmatched bases: 12. The CDR3 loop reads CASSIGVGVGTGGYEQYF. The CDR3 nucleotides read TGTGCCAGTAGTATAGGAGTAGGCGTTGGGACAGGGGGATACGAGCAGTACTTC.

On this clone: The same CDR3 also results from other DNA sequences found in this sample. This chain links TRBV7-9 with TRBJ2-3, with 16 nucleotides matching TRBD2. In germline, CDR1 is SEHNR, CDR2 FQNEAQ (reference sequence). The CDR3 contains 17 residues. Trimming removed 5 bases from V and 1 base from J; junction bases left unmatched: 3. The CDR3 loop is CASSQGLAGGGTDTQYF. The CDR3 bases are TGTGCCAGCAGCCAGGGACTAGCGGGAGGGGGCACAGATACGCAGTATTTT.

The chain couples TRBV7-9 to TRBJ2-1, with a possible D match to TRBD2 (7 bases). CDR1 is SEHNR and CDR2 is FQNEAQ in the germline V gene (reference sequence). V lost 1 base and J 1 base, leaving 11 bases between the germline ends. This CDR3 has 16 amino acids. DNA for the CDR3: TGTGCCAGCAGCTTAGTGGGGGGGCCTTCCTACAATGAGCAGTTCTTC. Translated, it gives CASSLVGGPSYNEQFF. The full variable domain, rest sourced from reference TRBV7-9 and TRBJ2-1, is DTGVSQNPRHKITKRGQNVTFRCDPISEHNRLYWYRQTLGQGPEFLTYFQNEAQLEKSRLLSDRFSAERPKGSFSTLEIQRTEQGDSAMYLCASSLVGGPSYNEQFFGPGTRLTVL.

The chain joins TRBV19 to TRBJ1-3, with unresolved D. CDR3 length: 11 residues. V was pared by 9 bases and J by 0 bases, with 3 bases between. Germline-derived CDR1 and CDR2 are LNHDA and SQIVND (reference sequence). The CDR3 sequence: CASLSGNTIYF. CDR3 sequence (DNA): TGTGCCAGCCTCTCTGGAAACACCATATATTTT. Drawing the rest from reference TRBV19 and TRBJ1-3, the complete variable domain is DGGITQSPKYLFRKEGQNVTLSCEQNLNHDAMYWYRQDPGQGLRLIYYSQIVNDFQKGDIAEGYSVSREKKESFPLTVTSAQKNPTAFYLCASLSGNTIYFGEGSWLTVV.

The J gene is TRBJ1-3, the V gene TRBV11-1; D unresolved. This CDR3 is built from 13 residues. The germline V gene encodes CDR1 SGHAT and CDR2 FQDESV (reference sequence). Trimming removed 8 bases at V and 0 bases at J, with 8 bases between. CDR3 amino acids: CASGLNSGNTIYF. CDR3 nucleotides: TGTGCCAGCGGACTGAACTCTGGAAACACCATATATTTT. The full variable domain, completed using reference TRBV11-1 and TRBJ1-3, is EAEVAQSPRYKITEKSQAVAFWCDPISGHATLYWYRQILGQGPELLVQFQDESVVDDSQLPKDRFSAERLKGVDSTLKIQPAELGDSAMYLCASGLNSGNTIYFGEGSWLTVV.

This rearrangement joins TRBV11-3 to TRBJ2-5; D remains unclear. Germline V lookup: CDR1 SGHNT, CDR2 YENEEA. V shed 1 base and J shed 12 bases, with 12 bases lying between them. The CDR3 sequence is 12 residues long. The DNA for the CDR3 is TGTGCCAGCAGCTTAGGCCGTGAGTCCAAGTACTTC. Its translation is CASSLGRESKYF. The whole variable domain, filled in from reference TRBV11-3 and TRBJ2-5, reads EAGVVQSPRYKIIEKKQPVAFWCNPISGHNTLYWYLQNLGQGPELLIRYENEEAVDDSQLPKDRFSAERLKGVDSTLKIQPAELGDSAVYLCASSLGRESKYFGPGTRLLVL.

V is TRBV6-4 and J is TRBJ1-6; D is uncertain. The V gene lost 4 bases and the J gene lost 0 bases, with 7 bases spanning the gap. The CDR3 has 15 residues. The germline gives CDR1 MRHNA, CDR2 SNTAGT. CDR3 coding DNA: TGTGCCAGCAGTGGTGAGGGCTCCTATAATTCACCCCTCCACTTT. This encodes CASSGEGSYNSPLHF.

This clone was seen once. V is TRBV30 and J is TRBJ1-1; TRBD1 agrees at 9 bases. This CDR3 contains 15 residues. Trimming at V came to 4 bases and at J to 1 base, leaving 7 bases not matched to a gene. CDR1 is GTSNPN, CDR2 SVGIG, per germline (reference sequence). CDR3 in DNA: TGTGCCTGGAACGGTAAGGACAGGGGGAACACTGAAGCTTTCTTT. This sequence encodes CAWNGKDRGNTEAFF.

V is TRBV9 and J is TRBJ2-1, with TRBD2 identical over 9 bases. Germline loops: CDR1 SGDLS, CDR2 YYNGEE. This CDR3 comprises 15 residues. The junction had 5 bases not matched to a gene; V was cut back by 0 bases and J by 7 bases. The CDR3 DNA follows: TGTGCCAGCAGCGTAGGTCTAGCGGGGTTTAATGAGCAGTTCTTC. The encoded protein is CASSVGLAGFNEQFF.

The V gene is TRBV5-4, the J gene TRBJ2-7, with 8 nucleotides matching TRBD1. The length of the CDR3 is 16 residues. With V trimmed by 0 bases and J by 3 bases, 8 bases remained unmatched. CDR1 and CDR2 (germline): SGHNT, YYREEE (reference sequence). The CDR3 DNA reads TGTGCCAGCAGCTTGGCTTACGGACAGGGTCTCTACGAGCAGTACTTC. It is translated as CASSLAYGQGLYEQYF.

This clone was counted once. V gene TRBV9 combines with J gene TRBJ1-1; 7 bases match TRBD1. CDR3 length equals 15 residues. V trimming: 0 bases; J trimming: 5 bases; junction bases outside the gene matches: 7. Germline V lookup: CDR1 SGDLS, CDR2 YYNGEE. The CDR3 protein is CASSVAVGGETEAFF. CDR3 in DNA: TGTGCCAGCAGCGTAGCAGTAGGGGGCGAGACTGAAGCTTTCTTT. Based on the CDR3 plus reference TRBV9 and TRBJ1-1, the full variable domain is DSGVTQTPKHLITATGQRVTLRCSPRSGDLSVYWYQQSLDQGLQFLIQYYNGEERAKGNILERFSAQQFPDLHSELNLSSLELGDSALYFCASSVAVGGETEAFFGQGTRLTVV.

This rearrangement joins TRBV6-1 to TRBJ2-7, with a weak D call TRBD2 (6 bases). Trimming left V 11 bases short and J 0 bases short, with 14 bases between. The CDR3 is 13 amino acids. CDR1 and CDR2 from the germline V gene are MNHNS and SASEGT. The CDR3 sequence is CAGTLTSSYEQYF. Written as DNA, the CDR3 is TGTGCCGGAACCTTGACTAGCTCCTACGAGCAGTACTTC.

The chain links TRBV5-6 to TRBJ1-2; tentatively, D is TRBD1 (5 bases). Trimming removed 5 bases from V and 5 bases from J, with 13 bases in between. This CDR3 region has 13 residues. CDR1 is SGHDT, CDR2 YYEEEE, per germline. The chain's CDR3 is CASSPTTDYGYTF. In nucleotides, the CDR3 is TGTGCCAGCAGTCCGACGACAGATTATGGCTACACCTTC.

The genes are TRBV27 and TRBJ2-7; a weak D match, TRBD1 (6 bases). Germline V lookup: CDR1 MNHEY, CDR2 SMNVEV (reference sequence). The V gene lost 4 bases and the J gene lost 9 bases, with 13 bases spanning the gap. The CDR3 contains 12 residues. CDR3 protein: CASSWTVHPQYF. The CDR3, as DNA: TGTGCCAGCAGTTGGACAGTCCATCCGCAGTACTTC.

The CDR3 loop is CASSSGQGRGKNIQYF. The CDR3 nucleotides are TGTGCCAGCAGTTCAGGACAGGGGAGGGGTAAAAACATTCAGTACTTC. The rearrangement joins TRBV27 to TRBJ2-4; 9 positions agree with TRBD1. V trimming: 4 bases; J trimming: 4 bases; junction bases outside the gene matches: 8. CDR1 is MNHEY, CDR2 SMNVEV, per germline (reference sequence). This CDR3 spans 16 amino acids.

The chain recombines TRBV30 with TRBJ2-1; 16 bases fit TRBD2. Germline CDR1 GTSNPN, CDR2 SVGIG (reference sequence). The CDR3 runs to 16 residues. J lost 8 bases, V lost 2 bases, and 6 bases had no gene match. CDR3: CAWSLGLAGGADEQFF. CDR3 DNA sequence: TGTGCCTGGAGTCTGGGACTAGCGGGAGGGGCAGATGAGCAGTTCTTC.

V and J are TRBV5-6 and TRBJ2-2, with 7 positions matching TRBD1. CDR3 length: 14 amino acids. Per germline, CDR1 SGHDT and CDR2 YYEEEE. The V segment lost 4 bases and the J segment 5 bases; nucleotides outside the gene matches: 5. The DNA of the CDR3 is TGTGCCAGCAGCCGCCTACAGGGGACCGGGGAGCTGTTTTTT. Its protein product is CASSRLQGTGELFF.

The chain employs TRBV19 and TRBJ1-4; D gene uncertain. The CDR3 contains 19 residues. The germline gives CDR1 LNHDA, CDR2 SQIVND (reference sequence). V was clipped by 3 bases and J by 6 bases, with 26 bases between them. CDR3 amino acids: CASSIPDFIDGRRHEKLFF. CDR3 nucleotide sequence: TGTGCCAGTAGTATCCCTGATTTCATCGACGGCAGGAGGCATGAAAAACTGTTTTTT.

This clone was counted between two and nine times. The rearrangement links TRBV6-1 to TRBJ2-1; 7 bases are shared with TRBD1. With V trimmed by 6 bases and J by 1 base, 3 bases remained unmatched. Germline-derived CDR1 and CDR2 are MNHNS and SASEGT. The CDR3 has 14 amino acids. The DNA of the CDR3 is TGTGCCAGCAGGGCAGGGGGTTCCTACAATGAGCAGTTCTTC. Translated: CASRAGGSYNEQFF.

The chain has TRBV11-2 and TRBJ1-1; D unresolved. V was shortened by 1 base and J by 4 bases, with 16 bases between the two germline ends. CDR3 length equals 16 residues. The germline CDR1 and CDR2 sequences are SGHAT and FQNNGV. CDR3 protein: CASSLVRGGRTTEAFF. The CDR3 bases are TGTGCCAGCAGCTTAGTCCGGGGAGGGCGGACCACTGAAGCTTTCTTT.

This chain uses TRBV6-1 with TRBJ2-7; D perhaps matches TRBD2 (6 bases). V lost 6 bases to trimming and J lost 6 bases, with 21 bases between them. CDR3 length: 15 residues. The germline CDR1 and CDR2 sequences are MNHNS and SASEGT. The CDR3 loop is CASSLGGTVIIEQYF. CDR3 coding DNA: TGTGCCAGCAGCCTTGGCGGGACGGTCATAATCGAGCAGTACTTC.